The clone carrying this T cell receptor beta chain has ten or more counts. Its antigen is unidentified. This sample stems from a study of CD8 T cells in ankylosing spondylitis. The study, taken as a whole, reports: Clones linked to disease were reported to show significant enrichment in matched ankylosing spondylitis synovial fluid. Prior literature has documented some motif variants in synovial fluid and blood from reactive arthritis.

Quantitative 5'-RACE with molecular barcodes produced the TCR beta libraries. Using its own MiXCR run on the 5' RACE reads, TCRdb lists one record per CDR3 protein. Of 200,000 to 250,000 distinct CDR3 sequences in the sample, over 9.5% were seen once. Per germline, CDR1 LGHNA and CDR2 YNFKEQ. V was pared by 5 bases and J by 1 base, with 10 bases of the junction left unmatched. The CDR3 consists of 16 residues. Material for sequencing was blood, either unsorted or a sorted T cell fraction (not recorded which). The rearrangement uses TRBV4-2 and TRBJ2-7, with TRBD1 identical over 8 bases. The clonotype was recovered from a male donor with ankylosing spondylitis or in good health (not recorded which). CDR3 loop: CASSSGDRMTSYEQYF. The CDR3 DNA follows: TGTGCCAGCAGCAGTGGGGACAGGATGACGTCCTACGAGCAGTACTTC.